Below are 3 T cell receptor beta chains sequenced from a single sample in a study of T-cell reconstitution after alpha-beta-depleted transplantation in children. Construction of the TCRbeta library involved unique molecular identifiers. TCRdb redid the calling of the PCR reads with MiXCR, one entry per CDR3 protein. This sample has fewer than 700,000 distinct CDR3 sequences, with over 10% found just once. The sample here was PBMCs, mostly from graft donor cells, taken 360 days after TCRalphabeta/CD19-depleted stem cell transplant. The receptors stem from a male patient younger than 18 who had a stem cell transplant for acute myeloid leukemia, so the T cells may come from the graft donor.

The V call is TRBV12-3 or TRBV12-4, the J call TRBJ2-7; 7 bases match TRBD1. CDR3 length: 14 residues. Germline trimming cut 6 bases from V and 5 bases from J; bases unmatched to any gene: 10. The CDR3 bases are TGTGCCAGCAGACACGAGACAGGGCTCCACGAGCAGTACTTC. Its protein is CASRHETGLHEQYF.

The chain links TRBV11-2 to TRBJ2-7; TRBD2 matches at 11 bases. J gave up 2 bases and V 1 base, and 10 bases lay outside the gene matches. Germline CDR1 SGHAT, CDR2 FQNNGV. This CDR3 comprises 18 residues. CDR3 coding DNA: TGTGCCAGCAGCTTAGTTAAGCTAGCGGGAGGATGGCCCTACGAGCAGTACTTC. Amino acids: CASSLVKLAGGWPYEQYF. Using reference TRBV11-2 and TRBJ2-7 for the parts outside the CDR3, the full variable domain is EAGVAQSPRYKIIEKRQSVAFWCNPISGHATLYWYQQILGQGPKLLIQFQNNGVVDDSQLPKDRFSAERLKGVDSTLKIQPAKLEDSAVYLCASSLVKLAGGWPYEQYFGPGTRLTVT.

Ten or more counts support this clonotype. The CDR3 spells CSVRQGTGSPLHF. As DNA, the CDR3 is TGCAGCGTCAGACAGGGGACGGGTTCACCCCTCCACTTT. The chain joins TRBV29-1 to TRBJ1-6; 8 nucleotides align to TRBD1. This CDR3 region has 13 residues. Germline CDR1 SQVTM, CDR2 ANQGSEA. J gave up 9 bases and V 6 bases, and 7 bases lay outside the gene matches.